These 20 T cell receptor beta chains originate from one sample sequenced in a study of neurological immune-mediated disorders. One entry per CDR3 protein, called by TCRdb with MiXCR from the 5' RACE reads. The table lists about 50,000 distinct CDR3 sequences, approximately 9.2% of them singletons. Time point specified: longitudinal time-point 3. Sequences were obtained from PBMCs. These receptors were collected from a woman between 40 and 55 years old in good health.

Many counts were recorded for this clonotype. This sequence joins TRBV7-2 and TRBJ2-2; D gene ambiguous. This CDR3 spans 12 amino acids. The V gene's germline CDR1 is SGHTA and CDR2 FQGNSA. V was clipped by 4 bases and J by 6 bases, with 6 bases between them. The CDR3 here is CASSSLAGELFF. Here the CDR3 DNA reads TGTGCCAGCAGCTCCCTAGCCGGGGAGCTGTTTTTT. The complete variable domain, with remaining parts taken from reference TRBV7-2 and TRBJ2-2, reads GAGVSQSPSNKVTEKGKDVELRCDPISGHTALYWYRQSLGQGLEFLIYFQGNSAPDKSGLPSDRFSAERTGGSVSTLTIQRTQQEDSAVYLCASSSLAGELFFGEGSRLTVL.

The genes are TRBV5-1 and TRBJ2-6, with a possible D match to TRBD2 (6 bases). The V gene lost 0 bases and the J gene lost 3 bases, with 10 bases spanning the gap. Per the germline V gene, CDR1 is SGHRS and CDR2 is YFSETQ. The CDR3 totals 16 residues. The CDR3 DNA reads as TGCGCCAGCAGCTTGGAGGCGGGGAGTGGGGCCAACGTCCTGACTTTC. Translation gives CASSLEAGSGANVLTF.

This clonotype was counted ten times or more. The chain employs TRBV10-3 and TRBJ2-7; possible D gene TRBD2, 6 bases. This CDR3 is 14 amino acids long. Trimming left V 7 bases short and J 5 bases short, with 18 bases between. Germline lookup yields CDR1 ENHRY and CDR2 SYGVKD. CDR3 in amino acids: CAIKPGHGGDEQYF. CDR3 sequence (DNA): TGTGCCATCAAGCCAGGACATGGCGGGGACGAGCAGTACTTC.

This clonotype has a count of ten or more. The CDR3 here is CASRRTPSSYEQYF. CDR3 DNA: TGTGCCAGCAGGCGGACACCTAGCTCCTACGAGCAGTACTTC. This chain connects TRBV6-5 to TRBJ2-7, with D maybe TRBD1 (5 bases). The CDR3 length is 14 residues. Germline V gene data show CDR1 as MNHEY and CDR2 as SVGAGI. Trimming took off 6 bases at V and 0 bases at J, with 12 bases between the two ends.

The table lists this clonotype with many counts. The V gene is TRBV7-2, the J gene TRBJ2-2; D gene uncertain. Trimming took 5 bases from V and 3 from J, leaving 7 bases between them. The CDR3 has 13 amino acids. CDR1 SGHTA and CDR2 FQGNSA come from the germline V gene. The CDR3 DNA is TGTGCCAGCAGCCCCCCGTACACCGGGGAGCTGTTTTTT. Translation: CASSPPYTGELFF. The full variable domain, completed using reference TRBV7-2 and TRBJ2-2, is GAGVSQSPSNKVTEKGKDVELRCDPISGHTALYWYRQSLGQGLEFLIYFQGNSAPDKSGLPSDRFSAERTGGSVSTLTIQRTQQEDSAVYLCASSPPYTGELFFGEGSRLTVL.

This clonotype showed up many times. The chain joins TRBV14 to TRBJ2-1; D is uncertain. CDR3 length: 14 amino acids. V lost 1 base and J 4 bases, leaving 8 bases between the germline ends. CDR1 SGHDN and CDR2 FVKESK come from the germline V gene. CDR3 loop: CASSQGENYNEQFF. The CDR3 DNA reads TGTGCCAGCAGCCAAGGGGAAAATTACAATGAGCAGTTCTTC.

The genes are TRBV2 and TRBJ2-3, with D hard to call. Germline V gene lookup returns CDR1 SNHLY and CDR2 FYNNEI. V gave up 3 bases and J gave up 3 bases, with 16 bases separating them. This CDR3 is built from 16 residues. CDR3 amino acids: CASSEFETRSTDTQYF. The CDR3 DNA follows: TGTGCCAGCAGTGAGTTTGAGACTCGCTCGACAGATACGCAGTATTTT.

This clonotype showed up many times. This chain joins TRBV7-6 and TRBJ1-5; 9 bases are a match to TRBD1. This CDR3 is 16 amino acids long. J gave up 4 bases and V 0 bases, and 4 bases lay outside the gene matches. Germline loops: CDR1 SGHVS, CDR2 FNYEAQ. DNA of the CDR3: TGTGCCAGCAGCTTAGCGGGACAGGGTATAAATCAGCCCCAGCATTTT. Protein sequence: CASSLAGQGINQPQHF.

This clonotype was counted many times. V gene TRBV6-1 combines with J gene TRBJ2-5; D gene uncertain. Germline lookup yields CDR1 MNHNS and CDR2 SASEGT. V was trimmed by 0 bases and J by 0 bases, leaving 8 bases between them. The CDR3 loop spans 15 amino acids. The CDR3 DNA reads TGTGCCAGCAGTGAAGCGACACTGTACCAAGAGACCCAGTACTTC. Its translation is CASSEATLYQETQYF.

The table lists this clonotype with many counts. The chain couples TRBV6-6 to TRBJ1-2; no reliable D call. Germline CDR1 and CDR2: MNHNY and SVGAGI (reference sequence). This CDR3 is 14 amino acids long. The germline V and J ends were trimmed by 7 bases and 0 bases, with 12 bases remaining between them. The CDR3 reads CASNQGQPNYGYTF. CDR3 coding DNA: TGTGCCAGCAACCAAGGGCAGCCTAACTATGGCTACACCTTC.

This clonotype has ten or more counts. This chain links TRBV6-6 with TRBJ1-2; 9 bases line up with TRBD1. Trimming removed 5 bases from V and 5 bases from J; junction bases left unmatched: 0. CDR3 length equals 12 residues. Germline assignment: CDR1 MNHNY and CDR2 SVGAGI (reference sequence). The CDR3 sequence is CASSGQGYGYTF. The CDR3 bases are TGTGCCAGCAGTGGACAGGGGTATGGCTACACCTTC.

This clonotype was seen many times. V gene TRBV7-2 combines with J gene TRBJ2-1, with 12 bases matching TRBD2. The germline V gene has CDR1 SGHTA and CDR2 FQGNSA. CDR3 length equals 14 residues. V lost 1 base to trimming and J lost 15 bases; unmatched junction nucleotides: 7. The CDR3 sequence is CASSLEASGGVRFF. The CDR3, as DNA: TGTGCCAGCAGCTTAGAGGCTAGCGGGGGGGTACGGTTCTTC. Complete variable domain (other parts from reference TRBV7-2 and TRBJ2-1): GAGVSQSPSNKVTEKGKDVELRCDPISGHTALYWYRQSLGQGLEFLIYFQGNSAPDKSGLPSDRFSAERTGGSVSTLTIQRTQQEDSAVYLCASSLEASGGVRFFGPGTRLTVL.

V usage is TRBV6-6 and J usage is TRBJ1-5; perhaps TRBD1 as D (5 bases). From germline, CDR1 is MNHNY and CDR2 SVGAGI (reference sequence). V was trimmed by 4 bases and J by 0 bases, leaving 10 bases between them. The CDR3 spans 15 residues. In DNA form, the CDR3 reads TGTGCCAGCAGTTTCTGGGGGAATAGCAATCAGCCCCAGCATTTT. As protein: CASSFWGNSNQPQHF.

The table lists this clonotype with many counts. The chain combines TRBV7-3 with TRBJ1-2; TRBD1 aligns across 8 bases. V shed 5 bases and J 4 bases; nucleotides not matched to a gene: 9. Germline values: CDR1 SGHTA, CDR2 FQGTGA. The CDR3 loop spans 15 amino acids. CDR3 DNA: TGTGCCAGCAGCGGGTCGGGACAGGCCTCCTATGGCTACACCTTC. It is translated as CASSGSGQASYGYTF.

This clonotype was detected ten times or more. This rearrangement joins TRBV27 to TRBJ2-7; D is possibly TRBD2 (6 bases). V dropped 2 bases and J dropped 6 bases, with 11 bases sitting between them. The CDR3 sequence is 13 residues long. The germline V gene encodes CDR1 MNHEY and CDR2 SMNVEV (reference sequence). For the CDR3, the DNA is TGTGCCAGCAGTTTAGGGACTGCAAGCGAGCAGTACTTC. It specifies CASSLGTASEQYF.

This clonotype showed up many times. The V gene is TRBV20-1, the J gene TRBJ2-1, with TRBD2 matching over 11 bases. The CDR3 length is 15 residues. Germline-derived CDR1 and CDR2 are DFQATT and SNEGSKA (reference sequence). The V gene end was trimmed by 6 bases and the J gene end by 6 bases; junction bases not matched to a gene: 10. CDR3 loop: CSAIIAGGGGNEQFF. The CDR3, as DNA: TGCAGTGCCATTATAGCGGGAGGGGGGGGCAATGAGCAGTTCTTC.

This clonotype was found many times. The chain has TRBV2 and TRBJ2-1; D remains ambiguous. The germline CDR1 and CDR2 sequences are SNHLY and FYNNEI. CDR3 length: 13 amino acids. Trimming cost V 6 bases and J 6 bases, with 12 bases left between them. This CDR3 is CASSLLTRNEQFF. In DNA, the CDR3 is TGTGCCAGCAGCCTTCTTACACGCAATGAGCAGTTCTTC.

This clonotype occurred a few times. A much bigger clone sits one base away, suggesting this may be a read error. The genes are TRBV12-3 or TRBV12-4 and TRBJ1-2; 8 bases agree with TRBD1. The CDR3 is made up of 13 amino acids. This chain's CDR3 is CVSSRQGKGGYTF. CDR3 DNA: TGTGTCAGCAGTAGACAGGGGAAGGGTGGCTACACCTTC.

This clonotype was recorded at least ten times. The CDR3 sequence: CSVEVGVFDEQFF. The DNA of the CDR3 is TGCAGCGTTGAAGTGGGAGTCTTCGATGAGCAGTTCTTC. This chain uses TRBV29-1 with TRBJ2-1, with a weak D call TRBD2 (5 bases). The CDR3 has 13 amino acids. The V gene lost 1 base and the J gene lost 8 bases, with 12 bases spanning the gap. The V gene's germline CDR1 is SQVTM and CDR2 ANQGSEA.

This clonotype has a handful of counts. The gene calls are TRBV7-8 and TRBJ2-2; the D gene could be TRBD1 or TRBD2 (5 bases each). The length of the CDR3 is 17 residues. V lost 5 bases to trimming and J lost 4 bases, with 20 bases between them. The germline gives CDR1 SGHVS, CDR2 FQNEAQ. The CDR3 protein is CASSVLGALEGTGELFF. The CDR3 DNA reads TGTGCCAGCAGCGTTCTCGGGGCTCTTGAGGGCACCGGGGAGCTGTTTTTT.